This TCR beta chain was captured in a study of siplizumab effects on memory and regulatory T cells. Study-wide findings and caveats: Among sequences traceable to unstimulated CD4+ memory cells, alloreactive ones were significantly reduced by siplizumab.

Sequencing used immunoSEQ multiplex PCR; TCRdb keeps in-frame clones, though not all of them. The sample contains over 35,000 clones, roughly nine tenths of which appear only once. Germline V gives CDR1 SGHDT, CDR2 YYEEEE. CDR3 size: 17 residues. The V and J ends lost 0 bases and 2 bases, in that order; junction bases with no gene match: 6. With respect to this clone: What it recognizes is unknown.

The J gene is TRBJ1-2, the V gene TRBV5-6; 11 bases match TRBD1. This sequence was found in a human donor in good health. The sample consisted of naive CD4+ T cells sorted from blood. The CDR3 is CASSLGTGGLKNYGYTF. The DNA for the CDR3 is TGTGCCAGCAGCTTGGGGACAGGGGGCTTGAAGAACTATGGCTACACCTTC. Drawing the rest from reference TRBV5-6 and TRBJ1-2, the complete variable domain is DAGVTQSPTHLIKTRGQQVTLRCSPKSGHDTVSWYQQALGQGPQFIFQYYEEEERQRGNFPDRFSGHQFPNYSSELNVNALLLGDSALYLCASSLGTGGLKNYGYTFGSGTRLTVV.